The rows below give T cell receptor beta chains drawn from one sample of a study of blood T cell repertoires in COVID-19. Repertoires were generated with immunoSEQ multiplex PCR, while TCRdb's copy carries only in-frame clones and drops some. The profile shows some 170,000 clones, 70% to 85% of them singletons. The source material was PBMCs or T cells enriched from blood (not recorded which). Receptor source: a man in his fifties or sixties who had recovered from COVID-19. The conserved cysteine and the conserved F or W are not part of the CDR3 here.

cdr3_length v_call cdr3_aa
11 TRBV7-8 ASLGDFNSPLH
11 TRBV29-1 SVDLRTGYGYT
15 TRBV28 ASSSVRQGASGNTIY
12 TRBV5-5 ASSLARVNTEAF
10 TRBV6-5 ASRDTSYEQY
13 TRBV30 AWSRGGAGPDTQY
12 TRBV5-1 ASSLRGSNYGYT
13 TRBV28 ASSPPAGATDTQY
14 TRBV12-5 ASGSGTALANYGYT
13 TRBV5-1 ASSLGSTRHHGYT
12 TRBV4-1 ASSQDRLVKTQY